This T cell receptor beta chain was identified during a study of T cell responses to AZD1222 COVID-19 vaccine. Clones were read by immunoSEQ multiplex PCR, and TCRdb kept only the in-frame ones, dropping some. The table records 150,000 or so clones, 75% to 95% of them present only once. The CDR3 sequence is 15 residues long. Trimming cost V 0 bases and J 6 bases, with 15 bases left between them. Germline V gene sequence: CDR1 SGHDN, CDR2 FVKESK. Sequenced material: peripheral blood, taken on day 0 of AZD1222 vaccination. The source is an adult in good health. This rearrangement joins TRBV14 to TRBJ2-7; D may be TRBD1 or TRBD2 (5 bases each). CDR3 sequence: CASSQDPGALTEQYF. The CDR3 DNA sequence: TGTGCCAGCAGCCAAGATCCCGGGGCGCTGACCGAGCAGTACTTC.